Each of the 24 T cell receptor beta chains below was sequenced from the same sample in a study of cytomegalovirus exposure and HLA in healthy donors. Method: immunoSEQ multiplex PCR; TCRdb's copy keeps in-frame clones and lacks some. The sample shows around 250,000 clones, around 90% of them seen only once. Sequenced input: PBMCs. The receptors were gathered from a woman aged 18-29 years in good health and CMV-seronegative.

V is TRBV18 and J is TRBJ2-5; D is ambiguous. Looked up from germline, CDR1 is KGHSH and CDR2 is LQKENI. The V and J ends lost 2 bases and 4 bases respectively, with 8 bases between them. This CDR3 has 13 residues. CDR3 DNA: TGTGCCAGCTCACCAGCTCCTAGAGAGACCCAGTACTTC. Translated, it gives CASSPAPRETQYF.

The V and J genes are TRBV2 and TRBJ2-7; 10 bases map to TRBD1. Germline trimming cut 5 bases from V and 0 bases from J; bases unmatched to any gene: 10. The CDR3 runs to 17 residues. CDR1 and CDR2 from the germline V gene are SNHLY and FYNNEI. The CDR3 bases are TGTGCCAGCAGTTACCGGGACAGGGGACCTCTCTCCTACGAGCAGTACTTC. Translating it yields CASSYRDRGPLSYEQYF.

The rearrangement joins TRBV4-1 to TRBJ2-1, with D hard to call. The germline V gene encodes CDR1 MGHRA and CDR2 YSYEKL. With 1 base removed from V and 6 bases from J, the gap between germline ends came to 4 bases. The CDR3 totals 12 residues. The CDR3 loop reads CASSQVANEQFF. DNA of the CDR3: TGCGCCAGCAGCCAAGTAGCCAATGAGCAGTTCTTC.

This sequence joins TRBV7-2 and TRBJ1-2; D unresolved. The CDR3 runs 15 residues. Trimming left V 5 bases short and J 2 bases short, with 15 bases between. The germline CDR1 and CDR2 sequences are SGHTA and FQGNSA. The CDR3 bases are TGTGCCAGCAGCCCCGATTGGGCAGCAAACTATGGCTACACCTTC. Its protein is CASSPDWAANYGYTF.

The chain links TRBV5-1 to TRBJ2-7; 9 positions match TRBD2. V shed 2 bases and J 0 bases; nucleotides not matched to a gene: 6. The CDR3 runs 16 residues. Germline CDR1 and CDR2: SGHRS and YFSETQ. The CDR3 sequence: CASSFHSGGPSYEQYF. CDR3 nucleotide sequence: TGCGCCAGCAGCTTCCACAGCGGGGGGCCCTCCTACGAGCAGTACTTC.

The chain has TRBV4-1 and TRBJ2-7; 9 positions match TRBD1. Germline V CDR1 and CDR2: MGHRA, YSYEKL. V trimming: 3 bases; J trimming: 2 bases; junction bases outside the gene matches: 8. The CDR3 has 16 amino acids. The CDR3 is CASSQSPGQGTYEQYF. As DNA, the CDR3 is TGCGCCAGCAGCCAGAGCCCGGGACAGGGAACCTACGAGCAGTACTTC.

The V and J genes are TRBV7-6 and TRBJ2-1, with 7 nucleotides matching TRBD1. V lost 6 bases and J lost 4; bases outside the gene matches: 9. The CDR3 has 15 amino acids. The germline CDR1 and CDR2 sequences are SGHVS and FNYEAQ. In DNA, the CDR3 is TGTGCCAGCAGTCAGGACAGGAGCGTTTACAATGAGCAGTTCTTC. Encoded protein: CASSQDRSVYNEQFF.

This chain connects TRBV6-1 to TRBJ1-2, with D uncertain. Germline V gene lookup returns CDR1 MNHNS and CDR2 SASEGT. The CDR3 has 16 amino acids. V lost 4 bases to trimming and J lost 1 base, with 16 bases between them. CDR3 amino acids: CASSAGSTGFNYGYTF. CDR3 DNA: TGTGCCAGCAGTGCGGGGAGTACGGGATTTAACTATGGCTACACCTTC.

The chain uses TRBV5-4 and TRBJ1-5, with 7 bases matching TRBD1. CDR1 and CDR2 from the germline V gene are SGHNT and YYREEE (reference sequence). Trimming took 1 base from V and 3 from J; bases not matched to a gene: 4. This CDR3 contains 15 residues. Here the CDR3 DNA reads TGTGCCAGCAGCTTGTCGCAGGGGGTCAATCAGCCCCAGCATTTT. It translates to CASSLSQGVNQPQHF.

This clone came up once. V is TRBV5-4 and J is TRBJ2-3; TRBD1 matches at 7 bases. J was trimmed by 9 bases and V by 4 bases; bases with no gene match: 5. Germline V gene sequence: CDR1 SGHNT, CDR2 YYREEE (reference sequence). This CDR3 is 12 amino acids long. DNA for the CDR3: TGTGCCAGCAGCCCCTCGGGACAGACGCAGTATTTT. Its translation: CASSPSGQTQYF.

This sequence joins TRBV29-1 and TRBJ2-3; D is unclear. Per the germline V gene, CDR1 is SQVTM and CDR2 is ANQGSEA. Between the trimmed V and J ends, which lost 7 bases and 6 bases, there was a span of 8 bases. This CDR3 region has 10 residues. CDR3 sequence (DNA): TGCAGCGCTTCTTCGGATACGCAGTATTTT. Translated, it gives CSASSDTQYF.

This sequence joins TRBV14 and TRBJ1-1; D is perhaps TRBD1 (6 bases). CDR3 length: 15 residues. Germline V lookup: CDR1 SGHDN, CDR2 FVKESK. V lost 2 bases, J lost 2 bases, and 12 bases lay in between. This chain's CDR3 is CASSQWGGLNTEAFF. DNA of the CDR3: TGTGCCAGCAGCCAATGGGGGGGCCTTAACACTGAAGCTTTCTTT.

The chain links TRBV5-1 to TRBJ2-3, with TRBD1 matching 7 bases. The germline CDR1 and CDR2 sequences are SGHRS and YFSETQ. The CDR3 contains 14 residues. The V segment lost 0 bases and the J segment 5 bases; nucleotides outside the gene matches: 3. The CDR3 loop is CASSLGNRGDTQYF. CDR3 DNA sequence: TGCGCCAGCAGCTTGGGTAACAGGGGAGATACGCAGTATTTT.

The rearrangement uses TRBV6-5 and TRBJ2-5; D ambiguous. The CDR3 has 15 residues. V shed 0 bases and J shed 2 bases, with 10 bases lying between them. Germline lookup yields CDR1 MNHEY and CDR2 SVGAGI. The CDR3 nucleotides are TGTGCCAGCAGTTACTCTGGCTCCTCACAAGAGACCCAGTACTTC. Translating gives CASSYSGSSQETQYF.

The rearrangement uses TRBV28 and TRBJ2-5; no clear D. Germline lookup yields CDR1 MDHEN and CDR2 SYDVKM. V was pared by 5 bases and J by 5 bases, with 18 bases between. The CDR3 covers 15 residues. The DNA for the CDR3 is TGTGCCAGCAGTCCGCGTTTACGAGCCACGGAGACCCAGTACTTC. This codes for CASSPRLRATETQYF.

The rearrangement links TRBV28 to TRBJ1-1; the D is unclear. V was clipped by 2 bases and J by 2 bases, with 6 bases between them. This CDR3 region has 13 residues. Germline CDR1 and CDR2: MDHEN and SYDVKM. The CDR3 DNA follows: TGTGCCAGCAGTTTAGCAGAAAACACTGAAGCTTTCTTT. Protein sequence: CASSLAENTEAFF.

The rearrangement links TRBV25-1 to TRBJ1-2; 7 bases are a match to TRBD1. The V gene end was trimmed by 2 bases and the J gene end by 3 bases; junction bases not matched to a gene: 6. The CDR3 runs to 15 residues. Germline V gives CDR1 MGHDK, CDR2 SYGVNS. The DNA of the CDR3 is TGTGCCAGCAGTGAAGTCGAGGGGGCATACTATGGCTACACCTTC. Translation gives CASSEVEGAYYGYTF.

The J gene is TRBJ1-4, the V gene TRBV28; D may be TRBD1 (6 bases). The CDR3 sequence is 14 residues long. Trimming shortened V by 8 bases and J by 7 bases, and 17 bases separated the two germline ends. Looked up from germline, CDR1 is MDHEN and CDR2 is SYDVKM. The CDR3: CASRGGGASEKLFF. The DNA of the CDR3 is TGTGCCAGCCGGGGCGGGGGCGCATCTGAAAAACTGTTTTTT.

This clone turned up a few times. The chain couples TRBV10-1 to TRBJ2-2; 8 positions match TRBD1. Germline CDR1 reads WNHNN; CDR2 reads SYGVQD (reference sequence). The V gene end was trimmed by 5 bases and the J gene end by 4 bases; junction bases not matched to a gene: 6. The CDR3 length is 15 residues. The CDR3 sequence: CASSQGASVTGELFF. As DNA, the CDR3 is TGCGCCAGCAGTCAGGGGGCATCGGTCACCGGGGAGCTGTTTTTT.

The rearrangement uses TRBV27 and TRBJ1-5, with 8 bases aligning to TRBD1. The germline V gene has CDR1 MNHEY and CDR2 SMNVEV (reference sequence). V trimming: 8 bases; J trimming: 1 base; junction bases outside the gene matches: 4. The CDR3 consists of 14 residues. As DNA, the CDR3 is TGTGCCAGCGCACGGGACAGGAGCAATCAGCCCCAGCATTTT. Its protein is CASARDRSNQPQHF.

This sequence joins TRBV6-4 and TRBJ2-7; D unresolved. The CDR3 length is 12 residues. V was pared by 4 bases and J by 2 bases, with 6 bases between. Germline CDR1 and CDR2: MRHNA and SNTAGT. The CDR3 here is CASSADTYEQYF. In DNA, the CDR3 is TGTGCCAGCAGTGCTGACACCTACGAGCAGTACTTC.

V gene TRBV7-9 combines with J gene TRBJ2-3; no clear D gene. This CDR3 has 16 amino acids. Looked up from germline, CDR1 is SEHNR and CDR2 is FQNEAQ (reference sequence). Trimming stripped 6 bases from V and 2 bases from J, with 18 bases between. Written as DNA, the CDR3 is TGTGCCAGCAGTATCAGGTTACATAGTAACACAGATACGCAGTATTTT. As protein: CASSIRLHSNTDTQYF.

The V and J genes are TRBV12-2 and TRBJ2-5; TRBD2 was called by the table and not checked on the DNA. TRBV12-2 counts as a pseudogene. The CDR3 sequence is 14 residues long. This chain's CDR3 is CASYLAGGFETQYF. CDR3 sequence (DNA): TGTGCAAGTTACCTAGCGGGGGGGTTTGAGACCCAGTACTTC.

This chain connects TRBV5-1 to TRBJ2-7; TRBD1 matches 12 bases. The V and J ends lost 2 bases and 6 bases, in that order; junction bases with no gene match: 3. CDR3 length: 14 amino acids. Germline V gene sequence: CDR1 SGHRS, CDR2 YFSETQ. The CDR3 DNA reads as TGCGCCAGCAGCTTAGGGACAGGGGGCCGCGAGCAGTACTTC. The encoded protein is CASSLGTGGREQYF.